This T cell receptor beta chain came from a study of control samples from healthy donors and cancer patients. This clone appeared a single time. Only in-frame clones appear in the TCRdb table, and some are missing; sequencing was by immunoSEQ multiplex PCR. The sample has tens of thousands of clones; 88% are singletons. This receptor was obtained from a man aged 50 to 60 with head and neck cancer. Specimen: PBMCs.

This chain's CDR3 is CASGPVAPKTQYF. The DNA of the CDR3 is TGTGCTAGTGGTCCGGTGGCTCCCAAGACCCAGTACTTC. V and J are TRBV12-5 and TRBJ2-5; D is unresolved. V was cut by 5 bases and J by 6 bases, with 13 bases left in between. The CDR3 is 13 residues long. The germline V gene encodes CDR1 LGHNT and CDR2 FRNRAP.